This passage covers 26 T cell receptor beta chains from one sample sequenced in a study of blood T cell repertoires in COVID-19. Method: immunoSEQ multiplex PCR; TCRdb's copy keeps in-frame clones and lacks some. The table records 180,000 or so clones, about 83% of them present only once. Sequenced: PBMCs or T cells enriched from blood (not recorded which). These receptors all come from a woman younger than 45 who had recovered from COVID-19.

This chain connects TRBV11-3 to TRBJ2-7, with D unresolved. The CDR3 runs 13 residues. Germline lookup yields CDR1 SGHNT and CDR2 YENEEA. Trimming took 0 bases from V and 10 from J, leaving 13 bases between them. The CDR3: CASSLDPSRDQYF. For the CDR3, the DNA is TGTGCCAGCAGCTTAGACCCATCCCGCGATCAGTACTTC.

The CDR3 DNA sequence: TGTGCCAGTAGTGCCGGACAGGGGGGGCCTTACGAGCAGTACTTC. As protein: CASSAGQGGPYEQYF. This rearrangement joins TRBV19 to TRBJ2-7; 10 nucleotides match TRBD1. Germline V gene data show CDR1 as LNHDA and CDR2 as SQIVND (reference sequence). Trimming took 5 bases from V and 4 from J; bases not matched to a gene: 8. The CDR3 totals 15 residues.

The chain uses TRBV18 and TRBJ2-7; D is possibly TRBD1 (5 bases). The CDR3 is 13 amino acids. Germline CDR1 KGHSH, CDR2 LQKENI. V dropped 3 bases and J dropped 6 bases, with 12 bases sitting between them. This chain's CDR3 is CASSPSREGEQYF. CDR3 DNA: TGTGCCAGCTCACCCTCCAGGGAAGGCGAGCAGTACTTC.

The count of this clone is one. The CDR3 loop reads CATSGGTDSNTEAFF. The CDR3 coding sequence is TGTGCCACCAGCGGGGGGACAGACTCGAACACTGAAGCTTTCTTT. V usage is TRBV15 and J usage is TRBJ1-1, with TRBD1 matching over 7 bases. The length of the CDR3 is 15 residues. CDR1 LNHNV and CDR2 YYDKDF come from the germline V gene (reference sequence). V trimming: 5 bases; J trimming: 1 base; junction bases outside the gene matches: 7.

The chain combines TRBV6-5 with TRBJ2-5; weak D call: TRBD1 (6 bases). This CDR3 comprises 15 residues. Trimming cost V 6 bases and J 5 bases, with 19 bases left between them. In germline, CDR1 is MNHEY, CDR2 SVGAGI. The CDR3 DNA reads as TGTGCCAGCAGGTCCCCAGGAGGAACAGGGGAGACCCAGTACTTC. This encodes CASRSPGGTGETQYF.

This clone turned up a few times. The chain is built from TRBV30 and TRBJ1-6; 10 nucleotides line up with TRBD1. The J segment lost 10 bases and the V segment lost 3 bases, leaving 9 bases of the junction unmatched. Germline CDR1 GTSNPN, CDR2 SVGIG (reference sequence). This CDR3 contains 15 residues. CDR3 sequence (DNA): TGTGCCTGGAGCAACGGCGGGACAGGGGTCTCACCCCTCCACTTT. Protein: CAWSNGGTGVSPLHF.

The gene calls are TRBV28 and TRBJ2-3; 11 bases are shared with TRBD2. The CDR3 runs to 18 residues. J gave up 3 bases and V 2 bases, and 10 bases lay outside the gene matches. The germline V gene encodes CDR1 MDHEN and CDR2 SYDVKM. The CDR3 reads CASSLTTSGIHKTDTQYF. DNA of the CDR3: TGTGCCAGCAGTTTAACGACTAGCGGGATCCACAAGACAGATACGCAGTATTTT. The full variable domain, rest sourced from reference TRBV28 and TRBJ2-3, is DVKVTQSSRYLVKRTGEKVFLECVQDMDHENMFWYRQDPGLGLRLIYFSYDVKMKEKGDIPEGYSVSREKKERFSLILESASTNQTSMYLCASSLTTSGIHKTDTQYFGPGTRLTVL.

This chain's CDR3 is CAIRPSGGQGSYNEQFF. The CDR3 DNA follows: TGTGCCATCAGACCCTCCGGGGGGCAGGGGTCCTACAATGAGCAGTTCTTC. J is TRBJ2-1 and V is TRBV10-3, with D possibly TRBD2 on 7 matching bases. V dropped 6 bases and J dropped 1 base, with 19 bases sitting between them. The CDR3 totals 17 residues. Looked up from germline, CDR1 is ENHRY and CDR2 is SYGVKD.

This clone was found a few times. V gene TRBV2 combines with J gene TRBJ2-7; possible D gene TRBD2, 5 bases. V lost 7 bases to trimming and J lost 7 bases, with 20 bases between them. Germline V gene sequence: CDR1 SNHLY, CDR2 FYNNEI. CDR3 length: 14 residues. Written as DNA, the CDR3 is TGTGCCAGCAAGCGCCAGTGGCGAGGAGGTGAGCAGTACTTC. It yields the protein CASKRQWRGGEQYF.

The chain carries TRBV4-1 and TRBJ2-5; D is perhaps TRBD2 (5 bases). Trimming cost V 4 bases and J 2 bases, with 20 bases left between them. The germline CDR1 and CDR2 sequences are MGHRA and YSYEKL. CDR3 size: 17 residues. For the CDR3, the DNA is TGCGCCAGCAGCCCAGTGGAATCGGGGAGCGAACAAGAGACCCAGTACTTC. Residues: CASSPVESGSEQETQYF.

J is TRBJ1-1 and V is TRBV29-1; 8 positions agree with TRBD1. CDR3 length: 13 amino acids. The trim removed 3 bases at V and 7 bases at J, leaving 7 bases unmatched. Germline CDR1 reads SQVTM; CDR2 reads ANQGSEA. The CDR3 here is CSVDQDRVIEAFF. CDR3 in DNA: TGCAGCGTTGATCAGGACAGGGTAATTGAAGCTTTCTTT.

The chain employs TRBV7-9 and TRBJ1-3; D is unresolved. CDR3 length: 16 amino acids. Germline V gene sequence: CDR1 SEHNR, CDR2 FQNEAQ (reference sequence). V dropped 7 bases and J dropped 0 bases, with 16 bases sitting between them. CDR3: CASITWGGSSGNTIYF. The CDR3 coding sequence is TGTGCCAGCATCACCTGGGGAGGTAGCTCTGGAAACACCATATATTTT.

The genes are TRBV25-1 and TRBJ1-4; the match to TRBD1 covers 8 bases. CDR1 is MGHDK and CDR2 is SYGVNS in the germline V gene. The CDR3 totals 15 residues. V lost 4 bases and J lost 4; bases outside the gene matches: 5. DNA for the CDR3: TGTGCCAGCAGTGCAGGACAGGGCCTTAATGAAAAACTGTTTTTT. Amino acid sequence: CASSAGQGLNEKLFF.

The CDR3 sequence is CASSLVTGWNTEAFF. The CDR3 region has the DNA TGTGCCAGCAGCTTAGTTACAGGCTGGAACACTGAAGCTTTCTTT. The chain recombines TRBV7-6 with TRBJ1-1, with D tentatively TRBD1 (5 bases). The CDR3 is made up of 15 amino acids. Germline V CDR1 and CDR2: SGHVS, FNYEAQ. Trimming took off 1 base at V and 1 base at J, with 10 bases between the two ends.

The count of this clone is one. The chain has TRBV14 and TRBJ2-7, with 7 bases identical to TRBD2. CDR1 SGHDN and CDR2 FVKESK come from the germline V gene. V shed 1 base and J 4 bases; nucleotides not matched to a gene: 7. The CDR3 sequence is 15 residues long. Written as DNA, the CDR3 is TGTGCCAGCAGCCAAGCCCTGGGGAGGGCGTACGAGCAGTACTTC. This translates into CASSQALGRAYEQYF. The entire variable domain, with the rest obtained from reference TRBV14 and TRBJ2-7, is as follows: EAGVTQFPSHSVIEKGQTVTLRCDPISGHDNLYWYRRVMGKEIKFLLHFVKESKQDESGMPNNRFLAERTGGTYSTLKVQPAELEDSGVYFCASSQALGRAYEQYFGPGTRLTVT.

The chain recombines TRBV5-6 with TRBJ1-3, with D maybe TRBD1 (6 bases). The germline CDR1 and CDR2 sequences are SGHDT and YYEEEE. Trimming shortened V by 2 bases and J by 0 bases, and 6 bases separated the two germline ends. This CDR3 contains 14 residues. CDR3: CASSLQGSGNTIYF. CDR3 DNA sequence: TGTGCCAGCAGCTTACAGGGCTCTGGAAACACCATATATTTT. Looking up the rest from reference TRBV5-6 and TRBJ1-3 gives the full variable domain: DAGVTQSPTHLIKTRGQQVTLRCSPKSGHDTVSWYQQALGQGPQFIFQYYEEEERQRGNFPDRFSGHQFPNYSSELNVNALLLGDSALYLCASSLQGSGNTIYFGEGSWLTVV.

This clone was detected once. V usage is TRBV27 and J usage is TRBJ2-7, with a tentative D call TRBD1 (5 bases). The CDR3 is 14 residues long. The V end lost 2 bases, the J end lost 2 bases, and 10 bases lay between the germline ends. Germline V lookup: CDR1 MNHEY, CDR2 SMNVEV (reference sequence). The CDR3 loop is CASSLGAGTYEQYF. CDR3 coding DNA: TGTGCCAGCAGTTTAGGGGCAGGCACCTACGAGCAGTACTTC.

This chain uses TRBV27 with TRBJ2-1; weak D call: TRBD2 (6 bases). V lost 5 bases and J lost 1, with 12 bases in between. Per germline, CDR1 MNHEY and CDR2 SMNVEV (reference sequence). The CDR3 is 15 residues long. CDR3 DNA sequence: TGTGCCAGCAGTCCAATGGCGGGATCCTACAATGAGCAGTTCTTC. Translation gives CASSPMAGSYNEQFF.

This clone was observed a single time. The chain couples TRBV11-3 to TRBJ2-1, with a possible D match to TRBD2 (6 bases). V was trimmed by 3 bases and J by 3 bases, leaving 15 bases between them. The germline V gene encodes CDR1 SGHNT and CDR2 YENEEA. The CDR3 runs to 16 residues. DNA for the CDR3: TGTGCCAGCAGCTTGCGGGCTAGCGTCGTCTACAATGAGCAGTTCTTC. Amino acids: CASSLRASVVYNEQFF. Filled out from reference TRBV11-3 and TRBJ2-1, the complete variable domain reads EAGVVQSPRYKIIEKKQPVAFWCNPISGHNTLYWYLQNLGQGPELLIRYENEEAVDDSQLPKDRFSAERLKGVDSTLKIQPAELGDSAVYLCASSLRASVVYNEQFFGPGTRLTVL.

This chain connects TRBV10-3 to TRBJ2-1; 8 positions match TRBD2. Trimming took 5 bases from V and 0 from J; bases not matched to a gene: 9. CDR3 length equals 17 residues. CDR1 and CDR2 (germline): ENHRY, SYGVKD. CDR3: CAISNIQGLGSYNEQFF. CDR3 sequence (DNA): TGTGCCATCAGTAACATTCAGGGACTAGGCTCCTACAATGAGCAGTTCTTC.

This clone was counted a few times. Written as DNA, the CDR3 is TGTGCCAGCAGTGTCCCAAGAGCAACTAATGAAAAACTGTTTTTT. Amino acids: CASSVPRATNEKLFF. This sequence joins TRBV2 and TRBJ1-4; D call uncertain. Per germline, CDR1 SNHLY and CDR2 FYNNEI. Trimming removed 4 bases from V and 0 bases from J, with 9 bases in between. The CDR3 totals 15 residues.

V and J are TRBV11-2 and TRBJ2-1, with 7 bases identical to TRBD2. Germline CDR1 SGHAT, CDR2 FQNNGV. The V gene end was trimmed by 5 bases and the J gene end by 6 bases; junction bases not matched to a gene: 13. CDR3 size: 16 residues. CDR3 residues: CASSINRAGAFNEQFF. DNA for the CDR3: TGTGCCAGCAGCATTAATAGGGCGGGAGCGTTCAATGAGCAGTTCTTC.

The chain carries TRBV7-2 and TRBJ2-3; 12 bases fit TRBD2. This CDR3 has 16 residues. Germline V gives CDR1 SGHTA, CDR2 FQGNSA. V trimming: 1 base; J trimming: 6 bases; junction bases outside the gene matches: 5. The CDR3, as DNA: TGTGCCAGCAGCTTAGGAGGACTAGCGGGAACGGATACGCAGTATTTT. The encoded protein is CASSLGGLAGTDTQYF.

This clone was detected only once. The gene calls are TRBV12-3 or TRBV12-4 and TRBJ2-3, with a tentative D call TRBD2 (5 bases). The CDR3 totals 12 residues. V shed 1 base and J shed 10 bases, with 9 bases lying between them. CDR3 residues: CASSLGLAAQYF. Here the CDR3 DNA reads TGTGCCAGCAGTTTAGGGCTAGCAGCGCAGTATTTT.

In DNA form, the CDR3 reads TGTGCCAGCAGCCAATCTAACAGGGGATCGCCATACGAGCAGTACTTC. Encoded protein: CASSQSNRGSPYEQYF. The gene calls are TRBV3-1 (or the pseudogene TRBV3-2) and TRBJ2-7, with 7 bases fitting TRBD1. Trimming cost V 2 bases and J 4 bases; bases outside gene matches: 11. Germline CDR1 is LGHDT and CDR2 is YNNKEL (reference sequence). The CDR3 runs to 16 residues.

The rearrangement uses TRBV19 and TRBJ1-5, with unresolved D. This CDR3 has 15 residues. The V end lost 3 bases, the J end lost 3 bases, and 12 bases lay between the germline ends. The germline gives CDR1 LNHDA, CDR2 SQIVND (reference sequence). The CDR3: CASSMMAGSNQPQHF. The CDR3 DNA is TGTGCCAGTAGTATGATGGCAGGATCCAATCAGCCCCAGCATTTT.